These T cell receptor beta chains were read from a single sample in a study of patients and donors after allogeneic stem cell transplantation. TCRdb reprocessed the RT-PCR reads via MiXCR and lists one record per CDR3 protein. The repertoire has about 110,000 distinct CDR3 sequences, 35% of them found once; the top ten carry 27%. Sequencing used blood, either unsorted or a sorted T cell fraction (not recorded which). These receptors originate from a human donor who was either an allogeneic HSCT recipient or a stem cell or donor lymphocyte infusion donor (not recorded which). It is not recorded whose cells these are; they may come from a transplant donor. CDR3s include the opening cysteine and the closing phenylalanine or tryptophan. Part of the rows lack a size; the others show once, few, many or a class for expanded clones.

V gene: TRBV7-9; J gene: TRBJ2-3; clone size: .; CDR3 protein: CASSSRTGMVGTQYF
V gene: TRBV20-1; J gene: TRBJ1-2; clone size: many; CDR3 protein: CSAYREGYTF
V gene: TRBV10-3; J gene: TRBJ1-1; clone size: few; CDR3 protein: CAISEGNTEAFF
V gene: TRBV20-1; J gene: TRBJ1-2; clone size: .; CDR3 protein: CSARGVQGGYGYTF
V gene: TRBV12-3/TRBV12-4; J gene: TRBJ1-1; clone size: many; CDR3 protein: CASSLRAGANTEAFF
V gene: TRBV20-1; J gene: TRBJ2-3; clone size: .; CDR3 protein: CRGLAGGTDTQYF
V gene: TRBV12-3/TRBV12-4; J gene: TRBJ2-1; clone size: many; CDR3 protein: CASSPGTGMDEQFF
V gene: TRBV20-1; J gene: TRBJ1-4; clone size: .; CDR3 protein: CSANARAREEKLFF
V gene: TRBV4-3; J gene: TRBJ2-3; clone size: .; CDR3 protein: CASSQGPGEGDTQYF
V gene: TRBV24-1; J gene: TRBJ1-2; clone size: .; CDR3 protein: CATSDATGTGNYGYTF
V gene: TRBV6-2/TRBV6-3; J gene: TRBJ2-1; clone size: .; CDR3 protein: CASSFEQPGDEQFF
V gene: TRBV5-1; J gene: TRBJ1-6; clone size: few; CDR3 protein: CASSLALLGPSNSPLHF
V gene: TRBV10-3; J gene: TRBJ1-1; clone size: .; CDR3 protein: CAISELNRYTEAFF
V gene: TRBV20-1; J gene: TRBJ2-7; clone size: .; CDR3 protein: CSAPSVPSPEQYF